This T cell receptor beta chain was found in a study of blood T cell repertoires in COVID-19. About the research overall: Samples representing acute and convalescent COVID-19 were sourced from the United States, Italy and Spain. The analysed material was cDNA or gDNA that came from T cells, B-cell-depleted T cells, or PBMCs.

Trimming left V 0 bases short and J 2 bases short, with 7 bases between. This CDR3 contains 15 residues. Germline V gives CDR1 LGHNA, CDR2 YNFKEQ. In the original processing: Counts of nucleated cells, estimated from reference gene primer amplification, were obtained. Data came from immunoSEQ multiplex PCR; TCRdb stores just in-frame clones and leaves some out. V, J and clone size reflect that table, while D and trimming were determined from the DNA. The sample contains around 260,000 clones, about 85% of which appear only once. Seattle patients were enrolled while actively infected and followed longitudinally.

Material: peripheral blood. This receptor was identified in a human donor with COVID-19, enrolled during active disease. The donor label of this sample is uncertain. V gene TRBV4-2 combines with J gene TRBJ1-4, with a tentative D call TRBD1 (5 bases). The CDR3 is CASSQDGGTNEKLFF. The CDR3 coding sequence is TGTGCCAGCAGCCAAGACGGGGGGACTAATGAAAAACTGTTTTTT.